Presented here are 2 T cell receptor beta chains from one specimen sequenced in a study of blood T cell repertoires in COVID-19. Some clones are missing from TCRdb's copy, which holds only in-frame ones; the method was immunoSEQ multiplex PCR. This table holds roughly 200,000 clones, approximately 80% found once. Material for sequencing was peripheral blood. These receptors came from a human donor in a cohort sampled during active COVID-19.

The chain joins TRBV5-1 to TRBJ1-5; maybe TRBD1 (5 bases). This CDR3 region has 16 residues. V shed 0 bases and J shed 2 bases, with 12 bases lying between them. In germline, CDR1 is SGHRS, CDR2 YFSETQ. This CDR3 reads CASSLGPTGGNQPQHF. DNA for the CDR3: TGCGCCAGCAGCTTGGGACCCACAGGAGGCAATCAGCCCCAGCATTTT.

V is TRBV28 and J is TRBJ2-7, with 8 bases that match TRBD1. Looked up from germline, CDR1 is MDHEN and CDR2 is SYDVKM. V was clipped by 6 bases and J by 5 bases; unmatched bases: 15. The CDR3 loop spans 16 amino acids. The CDR3: CASSSHSGTGVHEQYF. The CDR3 nucleotides read TGTGCCAGCAGCTCCCACTCCGGGACAGGTGTCCACGAGCAGTACTTC.